This record looks at one T cell receptor beta chain sequence and its context. Its matching antigen is unknown. The sample comes from a study of neoadjuvant anti-PD-1 for oral cavity cancer. For the study at large: Patients without progression got a fourth dose around day 43. Study-wide findings and caveats: TCR analyses covered only a few patients per response group. Higher pretreatment Treg/Th17 ratios tracked higher pretreatment blood clonality.

Sequencing used immunoSEQ multiplex PCR; TCRdb keeps in-frame clones, though not all of them. Of around 68,000 clones listed, 86% are singletons. The germline V gene has CDR1 GTSNPN and CDR2 SVGIG (reference sequence). Trimming removed 5 bases at V and 8 bases at J, with 18 bases between. The CDR3 has 13 residues. Specified time point: after neoadjuvant nivolumab, at surgical resection. No culture or expansion preceded analysis of these blood cells. The source of this sequence is a person between 35 and 79 years old with oral cavity squamous cell carcinoma. The material was PBMCs, obtained after nivolumab (anti-PD-1) treatment. This chain links TRBV30 with TRBJ1-2; TRBD1 might be the D (5 bases). The DNA for the CDR3 is TGTGCCTGGTTTAACCCGGGACTTGGCGGCTACACCTTC. This gives the protein CAWFNPGLGGYTF.